What follows are 5 T cell receptor beta chains derived from one specimen sequenced in a study of blood T cells in healthy people across ages. Together with a sample-barcoded 5' primer, a J-beta primer mix was included in a second PCR lasting about 6 to 11 cycles. TCRdb reanalysed the 5' RACE reads using MiXCR and keeps one entry per CDR3 protein. Among around 790,000 distinct CDR3 sequences listed, around 43% were seen once. Sequenced: blood. The receptor source for this set is a man between 60 and 75 years old in good health.

The chain employs TRBV4-3 and TRBJ1-2; possibly TRBD1 for D (5 bases). With 0 bases removed from V and 7 bases from J, the gap between germline ends came to 12 bases. Germline V lookup: CDR1 LGHNA, CDR2 YSLEER. The CDR3 runs 14 residues. CDR3 in DNA: TGCGCCAGCAGCCAAGATAGAAGGGGAGGTGGCTACACCTTC. It codes for CASSQDRRGGGYTF.

The CDR3, as DNA: TGCAGTGCTAGATCCCGGACAGGCTCCTATAATTCACCCCTCCACTTT. Translating it yields CSARSRTGSYNSPLHF. The rearrangement uses TRBV20-1 and TRBJ1-6; the match to TRBD1 covers 7 bases. The CDR3 sequence is 16 residues long. Germline V CDR1 and CDR2: DFQATT, SNEGSKA (reference sequence). V trimming: 2 bases; J trimming: 0 bases; junction bases outside the gene matches: 4.

The table lists this clonotype with many counts. The rearrangement uses TRBV7-9 and TRBJ1-2; no definite D call. Per germline, CDR1 SEHNR and CDR2 FQNEAQ (reference sequence). This CDR3 is 12 amino acids long. The V gene lost 5 bases and the J gene lost 5 bases, with 9 bases spanning the gap. The CDR3 region is CASSPRGYGYTF. DNA of the CDR3: TGTGCCAGCAGCCCCAGAGGGTATGGCTACACCTTC.

The rearrangement links TRBV27 to TRBJ1-4; possible D gene TRBD1, 6 bases. The length of the CDR3 is 18 residues. V dropped 5 bases and J dropped 0 bases, with 19 bases sitting between them. Germline V gene lookup returns CDR1 MNHEY and CDR2 SMNVEV (reference sequence). The CDR3 coding sequence is TGTGCCAGCAGTCTAGAACCCCCGGACAGCCCAACTAATGAAAAACTGTTTTTT. This encodes CASSLEPPDSPTNEKLFF.

This clonotype was detected once. The genes are TRBV6-6 and TRBJ2-1; tentatively, D is TRBD2 (5 bases). Trimming cost V 2 bases and J 8 bases, with 13 bases left between them. The germline CDR1 and CDR2 sequences are MNHNY and SVGAGI (reference sequence). The CDR3 consists of 14 residues. The CDR3 region is CASSYLLAGDEQFF. The CDR3 DNA reads TGTGCCAGCAGTTACCTCCTAGCTGGGGATGAGCAGTTCTTC.